This TCR beta chain was profiled in a study of blood T cell repertoires in COVID-19 (dated by TCRdb to the early 2020s). Some background on the complete study: Collaborator samples came from the United States, Italy and Spain and covered acute and convalescent phases of COVID-19. The prospective study material was composed of cDNA or gDNA derived from T cells, B-cell-depleted T cells, or PBMCs. The dataset comprised deeply sampled blood TCRbeta repertoires from subjects exposed to, actively infected with, or recovered from COVID-19. A freely available public database, intended as a resource for researchers studying the immune response to SARS-CoV-2, is where the repertoires were released. Samples came from the ongoing ImmuneRACE study (first 160 participants) plus 1,254 subjects from 6 global collaborators. Sample metadata almost always included a de-identified subject ID, COVID-19 status, age in years and sex. Where available, HLA class I and class II types were taken from metadata supplied by the sample provider and were not determined by assay-based typing. What the study reported, not specific to this receptor: The quantity of clinical and demographic metadata differed by source and by participant and was supplied without curation.

The CDR3 contains 15 residues, cysteine and phenylalanine counted. Left in the record is the CDR3 DNA by itself, 45 bases read in frame from the first base. Sequences LGHDT (CDR1) and YNNKEL (CDR2) are obtained from the germline V gene (reference sequence). V is cut back by 1 base and J by 0 bases, with 2 bases in the junction unmatched. In the case of this clone: This clone's antigen is unknown. Per-nucleotide qualities are absent, and no much larger clonotype sits a single base away.

TCRbeta CDR3 regions were amplified from genomic DNA by means of the immunoSEQ Assay, a bias-controlled multiplex PCR. In the original analysis: The number of nucleated cells in each sample was estimated by amplification of reference gene primers within the assay. Sequence reads were collapsed and filtered to measure the absolute abundance of every unique TCRbeta CDR3 rearrangement. For each sample, productive Simpson clonality was calculated as the square root of Simpson's diversity index across productive rearrangements. Not all clones reach the TCRdb copy of this immuneACCESS table, which keeps in-frame sequences only. Checked studies attribute under half of the gap to unresolved V genes and leave the rest unexplained. The V and J calls and clone size are taken from that table; D and trimming were inferred from the DNA. The sample table shows around 130,000 clones, and approximately 87% are seen once. The ten largest clonotypes hold less than 4.5% of the sample.

Each collaborating institution followed its own protocols to collect whole blood in K2EDTA tubes. Collaborator samples were shipped for TCRbeta analysis as frozen whole blood, isolated PBMCs, or DNA extracted from either sample type. The sequencing input was peripheral blood. The chain is encoded by TRBV3-1 (or the pseudogene TRBV3-2) joined to TRBJ2-7, and TRBD2 matches 8 of the central bases. This receptor was taken from a woman aged 55 to 70 with acute or convalescent COVID-19. The CDR3 protein is CASSQAGGSSYEQYF. The base sequence is TGTGCCAGCAGCCAAGCGGGAGGGAGCTCCTACGAGCAGTACTTC.